A selection of T cell receptor beta chains follows, all from one sample in a study of blood T cells in healthy people across ages. TCRdb ran MiXCR on the 5' RACE reads and lists one entry per CDR3 protein. The repertoire holds 1.2 million to 1.5 million distinct CDR3 sequences, with 42% as singletons. What was sequenced was blood. These receptors were collected from a woman in her late teens or twenties in good health. The CDR3 runs from the conserved cysteine through the conserved F or W. A D gene is named only where the DNA matches it firmly. Part of the rows lack a size; the others show once, few, many or a class for expanded clones.

CSALAGGGADTQYF	TGCAGTGCCTTAGCGGGAGGGGGCGCAGATACGCAGTATTTT	TRBD2	.	TRBV20-1	TRBJ2-3
CASSVGGRGAQETQYF	TGTGCCAGCAGCGTAGGTGGGCGGGGGGCCCAAGAGACCCAGTACTTC	TRBD2	.	TRBV9	TRBJ2-5
CSALSGAVNTEAFF	TGCAGTGCCCTATCGGGGGCCGTGAACACTGAAGCTTTCTTT	.	.	TRBV20-1	TRBJ1-1
CASSVGTSGSFGTGELFF	TGTGCCAGCAGCGTAGGGACTAGCGGGTCATTTGGCACCGGGGAGCTGTTTTTT	TRBD2	.	TRBV9	TRBJ2-2
CASRSPSYEQYF	TGTGCCAGTCGGTCCCCCTCCTACGAGCAGTACTTC	.	few	TRBV18	TRBJ2-7
CASSSRTSGIRTDTQYF	TGTGCCAGCAGCTCCCGGACTAGCGGAATTCGCACAGATACGCAGTATTTT	TRBD2	.	TRBV7-2	TRBJ2-3
CASSSSTGQQRSTDTQYF	TGTGCCAGCAGCTCCTCGACGGGACAGCAACGTTCGACAGATACGCAGTATTTT	TRBD1	.	TRBV7-2	TRBJ2-3
CASSRGWYNEQFF	TGTGCCAGCAGCAGGGGCTGGTATAATGAGCAGTTCTTC	.	.	TRBV2	TRBJ2-1
CSVGGGWVLREAFF	TGCAGCGTTGGGGGTGGTTGGGTCTTGAGGGAAGCTTTCTTT	.	.	TRBV29-1	TRBJ1-1
CSVIRDLAENTDTQYF	TGCAGTGTGATCAGAGACCTAGCGGAGAACACAGATACGCAGTATTTT	TRBD2	.	TRBV20-1	TRBJ2-3
CSAPGVAGHNEQYF	TGCAGTGCCCCGGGGGTAGCGGGGCACAATGAGCAGTACTTC	TRBD2	.	TRBV20-1	TRBJ2-5
CAISVSFANYGYTF	TGTGCCATCAGTGTTTCCTTTGCTAACTATGGCTACACCTTC	.	once	TRBV10-3	TRBJ1-2